The source of this TCR beta chain is a study of T-cell memory formation after mild COVID-19. General study results and limits: Day 15 to 85 contractors were CD4/CD8 balanced; later expanders leaned CD4+. Cross-reactive memory appears to have joined, as suggested by some responding clones showing up in pre-infection memory.

This clonotype came up a few times. Its antigen is undetermined. Constant-segment primers were used for 5'RACE, and the resulting TCR alpha and TCR beta cDNA libraries carried sample barcodes and UMIs. TCRdb reanalysed the 5' RACE reads using MiXCR and keeps one entry per CDR3 protein. This table holds some 150,000 distinct CDR3 sequences, about a fifth found once. The specimen sequenced was PBMCs or a T cell subset sorted from them (not recorded which). This clonotype was sampled from an adult woman who had mild COVID-19 (a few samples of this study predate the infection). Cell type and time point are not known.

CDR3 sequence reads: CSARQLQGPQETQYF. CDR3 coding DNA: TGCAGTGCTAGACAGTTACAGGGGCCTCAAGAGACCCAGTACTTC. The chain uses TRBV20-1 and TRBJ2-5; 7 nucleotides align to TRBD1. Germline V gives CDR1 DFQATT, CDR2 SNEGSKA (reference sequence). This CDR3 is 15 amino acids long. Unmatched junction bases numbered 8, after V lost 2 bases and J lost 2 bases.